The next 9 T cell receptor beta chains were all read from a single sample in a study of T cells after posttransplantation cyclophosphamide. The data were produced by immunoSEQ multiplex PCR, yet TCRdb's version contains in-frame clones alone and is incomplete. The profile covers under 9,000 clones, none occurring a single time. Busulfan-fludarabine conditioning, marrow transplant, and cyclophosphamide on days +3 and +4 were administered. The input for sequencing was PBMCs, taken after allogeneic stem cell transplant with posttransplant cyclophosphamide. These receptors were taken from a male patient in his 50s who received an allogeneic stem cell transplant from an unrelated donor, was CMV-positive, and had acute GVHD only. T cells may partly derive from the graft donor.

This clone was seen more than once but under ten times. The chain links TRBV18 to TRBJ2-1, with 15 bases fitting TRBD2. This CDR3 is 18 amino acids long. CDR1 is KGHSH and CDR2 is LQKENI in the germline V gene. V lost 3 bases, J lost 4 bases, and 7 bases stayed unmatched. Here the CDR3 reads CASSPPGLAGGTYNEQFF. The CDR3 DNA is TGTGCCAGCTCACCCCCGGGACTAGCGGGGGGAACGTACAATGAGCAGTTCTTC.

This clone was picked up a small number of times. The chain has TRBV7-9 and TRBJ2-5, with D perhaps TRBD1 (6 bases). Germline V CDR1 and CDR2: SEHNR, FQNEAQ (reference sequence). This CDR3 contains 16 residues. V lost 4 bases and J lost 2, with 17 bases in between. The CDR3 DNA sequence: TGTGCCAGCAGCTGGGAGTTCGTCAGGGGACAAGAGACCCAGTACTTC. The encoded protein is CASSWEFVRGQETQYF.

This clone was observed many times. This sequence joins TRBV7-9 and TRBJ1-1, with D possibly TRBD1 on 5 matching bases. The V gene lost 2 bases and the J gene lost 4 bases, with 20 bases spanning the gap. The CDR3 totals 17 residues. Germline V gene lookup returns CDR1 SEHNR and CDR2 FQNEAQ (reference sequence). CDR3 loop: CASSLPSGGMLGTEAFF. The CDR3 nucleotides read TGTGCCAGCAGCTTACCTTCCGGGGGGATGTTGGGCACTGAAGCTTTCTTT.

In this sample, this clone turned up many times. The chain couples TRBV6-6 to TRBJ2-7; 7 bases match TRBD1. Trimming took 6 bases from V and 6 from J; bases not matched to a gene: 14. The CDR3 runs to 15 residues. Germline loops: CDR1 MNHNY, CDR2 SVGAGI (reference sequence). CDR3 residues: CASREQGSPGLEQYF. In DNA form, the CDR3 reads TGTGCCAGCAGGGAACAGGGGTCCCCGGGGCTCGAGCAGTACTTC.

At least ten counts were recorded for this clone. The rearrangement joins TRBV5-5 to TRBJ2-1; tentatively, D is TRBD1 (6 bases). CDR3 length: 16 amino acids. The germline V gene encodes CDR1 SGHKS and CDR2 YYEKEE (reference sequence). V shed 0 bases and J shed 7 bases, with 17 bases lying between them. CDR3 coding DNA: TGTGCCAGCAGCTTGGAAGGGACACCCGTGGGTAATGAGCAGTTCTTC. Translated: CASSLEGTPVGNEQFF.

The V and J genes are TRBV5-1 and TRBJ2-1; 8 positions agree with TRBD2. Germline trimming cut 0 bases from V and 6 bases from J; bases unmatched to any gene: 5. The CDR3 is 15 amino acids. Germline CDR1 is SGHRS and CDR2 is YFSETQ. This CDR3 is CASSLEGTRSNEQFF. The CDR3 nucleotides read TGCGCCAGCAGCTTGGAAGGGACTAGAAGCAATGAGCAGTTCTTC.

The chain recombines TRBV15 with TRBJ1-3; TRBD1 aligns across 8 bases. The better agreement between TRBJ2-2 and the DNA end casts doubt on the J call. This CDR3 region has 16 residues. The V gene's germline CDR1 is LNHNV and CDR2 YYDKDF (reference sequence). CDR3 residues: CATSLPRQGPVGELFF. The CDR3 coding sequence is TGTGCCACCAGCCTTCCCCGACAGGGGCCGGTCGGGGAGCTGTTTTTT.

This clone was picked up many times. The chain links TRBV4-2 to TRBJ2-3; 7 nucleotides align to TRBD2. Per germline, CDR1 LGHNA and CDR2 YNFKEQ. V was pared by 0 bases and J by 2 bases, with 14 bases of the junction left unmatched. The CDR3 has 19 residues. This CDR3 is CASSQDWSVGDYHTDTQYF. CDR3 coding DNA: TGTGCCAGCAGCCAAGATTGGAGTGTGGGGGACTATCACACAGATACGCAGTATTTT.

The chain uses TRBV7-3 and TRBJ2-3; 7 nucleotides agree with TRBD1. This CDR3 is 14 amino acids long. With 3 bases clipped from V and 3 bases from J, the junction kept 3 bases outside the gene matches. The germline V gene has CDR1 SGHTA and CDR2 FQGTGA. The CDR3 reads CASSLVRGTDTQYF. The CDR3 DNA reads TGTGCCAGCAGCTTGGTCAGGGGGACAGATACGCAGTATTTT.